This T cell receptor (beta chain) was sequenced during a study of T cells in tuberculosis. Study-level results: GEM motif frequencies gave 70% accuracy; the GMM repertoire gave roughly 86%.

Comments on this clone: Its antigen is not identified.

Repertoires were generated with immunoSEQ multiplex PCR, while TCRdb's copy carries only in-frame clones and drops some. The sample gives around 35,000 clones, 90% to 95% of which show up once; 9% to 13% is in the top ten. Germline V gene sequence: CDR1 SNHLY, CDR2 FYNNEI. The V gene lost 9 bases and the J gene lost 1 base, with 12 bases spanning the gap. This CDR3 has 13 residues. The source material was PBMCs. This TCR derives from a donor aged 5 to 30 with latent tuberculosis or without tuberculosis infection. Some clones in this sample may be carry-over from other donors' samples. The genes are TRBV2 and TRBJ1-1, with no clear D. The CDR3 DNA reads as TGTGCCAGAACTATAACAACGAACACTGAAGCTTTCTTT. Amino acids: CARTITTNTEAFF. The complete variable domain, with remaining parts taken from reference TRBV2 and TRBJ1-1, reads EPEVTQTPSHQVTQMGQEVILRCVPISNHLYFYWYRQILGQKVEFLVSFYNNEISEKSEIFDDQFSVERPDGSNFTLKIRSTKLEDSAMYFCARTITTNTEAFFGQGTRLTVV.